These T cell receptor beta chains were read from a single sample in a study of beta chain features in type 1 diabetes. Clones were read by immunoSEQ multiplex PCR, and TCRdb kept only the in-frame ones, dropping some. The table records almost 350,000 clones, less than 10% of them present only once. The specimen sequenced was central memory CD4+ T cells from blood. These receptors originate from a young woman in good health. Both conserved end residues are part of each CDR3. A D gene is named only where the DNA matches it firmly. The size entry is marked missing in some rows and otherwise reads once, few, many or a size class.

TRBV28,TRBJ2-7,-,-,TGTGCCAGCACCCCGACGCTTGGTGTGGCGGAGTCCTACGAGCAGTACTTC,CASTPTLGVAESYEQYF
TRBV6-5,TRBJ1-3,-,few,TGTGCCAGCAGTTCGGGACGGGAGACTGGAAACACCATATATTTT,CASSSGRETGNTIYF
TRBV7-9,TRBJ2-7,TRBD1,-,TGTGCCAGCAGCTTAGCTGGGACAGGGGATCCCTACGAGCAGTACTTC,CASSLAGTGDPYEQYF
TRBV7-2,TRBJ2-3,TRBD2,few,TGTGCCAGCAGCTTAGCGGGGACTAGCGGGAGGGTCGCTACGCAGTATTTT,CASSLAGTSGRVATQYF
TRBV5-1,TRBJ2-5,-,few,TGCGCCAGCAGCCTCTCGACTAGGGGAGAGACCCAGTACTTC,CASSLSTRGETQYF
TRBV7-9,TRBJ2-1,-,few,TGTGCCAGCACCATTTGGACAGTAAACAATGAGCAGTTCTTC,CASTIWTVNNEQFF
TRBV23-1,TRBJ1-5,-,many,TGCGCCAGCAGTCAGTGGACAGTCGGCAATCAGCCCCAGCATTTT,CASSQWTVGNQPQHF
TRBV5-1,TRBJ1-4,-,many,TGCGCCAGCAGCTCAGGATCAACTAATGAAAAACTGTTTTTT,CASSSGSTNEKLFF
TRBV7-2,TRBJ2-7,TRBD2,few,TGTGCCAGCAGCTTAGGACTAGCTGTCGAGCAGTACTTC,CASSLGLAVEQYF
TRBV5-1,TRBJ2-2,TRBD1,few,TGCGCCAGCAGCTTGGACAGGGGGCTTGCCGGGGAGCTGTTTTTT,CASSLDRGLAGELFF
TRBV27,TRBJ1-1,-,-,TGTGCCAGCCGCCCGTGGGGAGAATTAAACACTGAAGCTTTCTTT,CASRPWGELNTEAFF
TRBV27,TRBJ2-7,-,few,TGTGCCAGCAGTTTCAGGGCTAGCGACCCCTACGAGCAGTACTTC,CASSFRASDPYEQYF
TRBV25-1,TRBJ2-5,TRBD2,-,TGTGCCAGCAGTTTCAAACGACTAGCGGGAGGCCAAGAGACCCAGTACTTC,CASSFKRLAGGQETQYF
TRBV28,TRBJ1-5,-,few,TGTGCCAGCAGGGGGAGCAATCAGCCCCAGCATTTT,CASRGSNQPQHF
TRBV4-3,TRBJ1-1,-,-,TGCGCCAGCAGCCAAGATAAAGGGGGTGATGAAGCTTTCTTT,CASSQDKGGDEAFF
TRBV4-3,TRBJ2-6,TRBD2,-,TGCGCCAGCAGCCAAGCTCTAGCGGATGGGGCCAACGTCCTGACTTTC,CASSQALADGANVLTF
TRBV5-1,TRBJ2-2,TRBD2,-,TGCGCCAGCAGCGGCTCTAGCGGGGGGAACACCGGGGAGCTGTTTTTT,CASSGSSGGNTGELFF
TRBV18,TRBJ2-1,-,many,TGTGCCAGCTCACCACCGGTCAGGAACAGGCTGTTCTTC,CASSPPVRNRLFF
TRBV7-3,TRBJ2-1,TRBD1,-,TGTGCCAGCAGCCCCGGTCGTCCCAATCGGGACAGACGCACAGGGTCCTACAATGAGCAGTTCTTC,CASSPGRPNRDRRTGSYNEQFF
TRBV28,TRBJ2-3,TRBD2,many,TGTGCCAGCAGTGAATCCGGGACTAACACAGATACGCAGTATTTT,CASSESGTNTDTQYF
TRBV7-8,TRBJ2-7,-,-,TGTGCCAGCAGTCCTCAAACAGGGACGTTGGGTGAGCAGTACTTC,CASSPQTGTLGEQYF
TRBV7-8,TRBJ2-5,TRBD2,-,TGTGCCAGCAGCCCCCTGGGGGGGAGGGAGACCCAGTACTTC,CASSPLGGRETQYF
TRBV5-8,TRBJ1-1,-,few,TGTGCCAGCAGCTTGGGACGTCCCACTGAAGCTTTCTTT,CASSLGRPTEAFF
TRBV7-2,TRBJ2-3,-,many,TGTGCCAGCACCTCCTGGCAGAGCACAGATACGCAGTATTTT,CASTSWQSTDTQYF
TRBV18,TRBJ2-1,TRBD2,few,TGTGCCAGCTCACCACCGCAGGCGGGAGCGTCCTACAATGAGCAGTTCTTC,CASSPPQAGASYNEQFF
TRBV18,TRBJ1-4,-,few,TGTGCCAGCTCACCACCGGGGTTCGGCGAAAAACTGTTTTTT,CASSPPGFGEKLFF
TRBV6-6,TRBJ2-6,-,-,TGTGCCATCCCGGACTCCTCTGGGGCCAACGTCCTGACTTTC,CAIPDSSGANVLTF
TRBV7-9,TRBJ1-4,TRBD1,few,TGTGCCAGCAGCCCAGGGACAGCAACAACTAATGAAAAACTGTTTTTT,CASSPGTATTNEKLFF
TRBV4-1,TRBJ2-1,-,many,TGCGCCAGCAGCCAACCCCTGCAGGGCTCCTACAATGAGCAGTTCTTC,CASSQPLQGSYNEQFF
TRBV6-5,TRBJ1-3,-,-,TGTGCCAGCAGTTACAAAGCGCCCCAAGCCGGAAACACCATATATTTT,CASSYKAPQAGNTIYF
TRBV7-2,TRBJ1-5,-,few,TGTGCCAGCAGCTTAGGCAGGGATCAGCCCCAGCATTTT,CASSLGRDQPQHF
TRBV5-8,TRBJ2-7,-,-,TGTGCCAGCAGCTTGTCTGATCTCTTCTACGAGCAGTACTTC,CASSLSDLFYEQYF
TRBV25-1,TRBJ2-3,-,many,TGTGCCAGCAGTGAATATCGGGGGTGGGCAGATACGCAGTATTTT,CASSEYRGWADTQYF
TRBV29-1,TRBJ2-1,-,few,TGCAGCGCAGTTATCTCGGGGGGCGCGTCCTACAATGAGCAGTTCTTC,CSAVISGGASYNEQFF
TRBV10-3,TRBJ1-1,-,-,TGTGCCAGCAGTTATGAGGTTTACACTGAAGCTTTCTTT,CASSYEVYTEAFF
TRBV4-1,TRBJ1-5,-,-,TGCGCCAGCAGCCAGCAATCGACAGCTCAGCCCCAGCATTTT,CASSQQSTAQPQHF
TRBV18,TRBJ2-5,-,few,TGTGCCAGCTCACCACGGTCCGGAACAGGGTCACCGGAGACCCAGTACTTC,CASSPRSGTGSPETQYF
TRBV15,TRBJ1-1,-,few,TGTGCCACCAGCAGAGAAATCGCCTACGGGACAACTAACACTGAAGCTTTCTTT,CATSREIAYGTTNTEAFF
TRBV20-1,TRBJ2-7,-,-,TGCAGTGCTAGCCCGGGAGACGAGCAGTACTTC,CSASPGDEQYF
TRBV19,TRBJ1-2,-,-,TGTGCCAGTAACGGGAGGCAGGGGCGAAACGGCTACACCTTC,CASNGRQGRNGYTF
TRBV7-3,TRBJ2-7,TRBD1,few,TGTGCCAGCAGCGGACCCGGGACAGGGTATATCTACGAGCAGTACTTC,CASSGPGTGYIYEQYF
TRBV28,TRBJ2-4,TRBD1,few,TGTGCCATTACCGGGACAGCGGTAGCCAAAAACATTCAGTACTTC,CAITGTAVAKNIQYF
TRBV2,TRBJ1-1,-,few,TGTGCCAGCAGTGCATCGAGGGACACTGAAGCTTTCTTT,CASSASRDTEAFF
TRBV14,TRBJ2-7,-,few,TGTGCCAGCAGCCAGGCCTACGAGCAGTACTTC,CASSQAYEQYF
TRBV6-1,TRBJ2-7,-,few,TGTGCCAGCAGTGAAGCATGGTCACCCGAGCAGTACTTC,CASSEAWSPEQYF
TRBV6-5,TRBJ2-5,-,many,TGTGCCAGCCCCGGACAGCAAGAGACCCAGTACTTC,CASPGQQETQYF
TRBV18,TRBJ1-1,TRBD1,-,TGTGCCAGCTCACCAGGGACAGGGCAAACTGAAGCTTTCTTT,CASSPGTGQTEAFF
TRBV5-5,TRBJ2-2,-,many,TGTGCCAGCAGCCCGCTGGGATCCGGGGAGCTGTTTTTT,CASSPLGSGELFF
TRBV7-2,TRBJ1-1,TRBD1,-,TGTGCCAGCAGCTCCGGGACAGGGATCACTGAAGCTTTCTTT,CASSSGTGITEAFF
TRBV20-1,TRBJ2-4,-,-,TGCAGTGGAGGAAACCAAAACATTCAGTACTTC,CSGGNQNIQYF
TRBV2,TRBJ2-4,TRBD1,-,TGTGCCAGCAGTGGATTTATGGGACAGGGAAAAAACATTCAGTACTTC,CASSGFMGQGKNIQYF
TRBV10-3,TRBJ1-2,TRBD1,-,TGTGCCATCAGAGGACAGGAGCCCCTGGGCTACACCTTC,CAIRGQEPLGYTF
TRBV5-1,TRBJ2-1,TRBD2,-,TGCGCCAGCAGCCTCGGGAGCGGGAGGGGCTCCTACAATGAGCAGTTCTTC,CASSLGSGRGSYNEQFF
TRBV4-1,TRBJ2-7,-,few,TGCGCCAGCAGCCAAGATCGGGCAGGGCACGAGCAGTACTTC,CASSQDRAGHEQYF
TRBV5-6,TRBJ2-5,-,many,TGTGCCAGCAGCTTGGTTTCGGCAGGAGAGACCCAGTACTTC,CASSLVSAGETQYF
TRBV7-9,TRBJ2-3,-,-,TGTGCCAGCAGTCTACATGGAGGGGCAGATACGCAGTATTTT,CASSLHGGADTQYF
TRBV10-3,TRBJ2-2,-,few,TGTGCCATCAGTGATAACCCGGGAACGAACACCGGGGAGCTGTTTTTT,CAISDNPGTNTGELFF
TRBV28,TRBJ1-2,-,-,TGTGCCAGCAGTTCCCCCCCGGGAAACTCCTATGGCTACACCTTC,CASSSPPGNSYGYTF